This TCR beta chain was profiled in a study of vaccination effects on CD4 cells after COVID-19. Generated by immunoSEQ multiplex PCR, the TCRdb table keeps only in-frame clones and is missing some. The data hold about 59,000 clones, with roughly 80% observed a single time. CDR1 and CDR2 from the germline V gene are MNHEY and SVGAGI. The CDR3 runs 15 residues. Trimming cost V 5 bases and J 5 bases, with 16 bases left between them. With regard to this clone: Its antigen is as yet unknown.

After expansion with viral peptide pools in the ViraFEST assay, antigen-specific CD4+ T cells were sequenced. Upon completion of about ten days in culture, CD4+ T cells were isolated. Every participant took two doses of the BNT162b2 or mRNA-1273 vaccine. The material was CD4+ T cells from PBMCs cultured with HCoV-OC43 spike peptides, obtained after COVID-19 vaccination. The subset denotes: HCoV-OC43 spike overlapping peptide pool stimulation. This receptor was identified in a human donor who received a COVID-19 vaccine. The chain carries TRBV6-5 and TRBJ1-5; no clear D gene. In DNA form, the CDR3 reads TGTGCCAGCAGTCCGGGCCACCCAAGAGATCAGCCCCAGCATTTT. Translated, it gives CASSPGHPRDQPQHF.